Listed below are T cell receptor beta chains from one sample, sequenced in a study of cytotoxic CD8 clonotypes in ibrutinib-treated CLL. The protocol was immunoSEQ multiplex PCR, while the TCRdb copy is restricted to in-frame clones and leaves out a portion. The sample has 2,500 to 3,000 clones, approximately 85% seen once. The sample in question was PBMCs, obtained before ibrutinib treatment. All receptors derive from a human donor with chronic lymphocytic leukemia. The CDR3 runs from the conserved cysteine through the conserved F or W. A D gene is named only where the DNA matches it firmly. Only part of the rows carry a size: once, few, many, or a class if the clone is expanded.

D,V,J,size,CDR3,DNA
TRBD1,TRBV5-1,TRBJ2-2,NA,CASSPLGTGGISTGELFF,TGCGCCAGCAGCCCCTTGGGGACAGGGGGAATTTCTACCGGGGAGCTGTTTTTT
NA,TRBV5-1,TRBJ2-7,NA,CASSLAPRSTYEQYF,TGCGCCAGCAGCTTGGCCCCCCGGTCCACCTACGAGCAGTACTTC
NA,TRBV6-1,TRBJ1-1,NA,CASNPGRENPEAFF,TGTGCCAGCAACCCAGGACGGGAAAATCCTGAAGCTTTCTTT
NA,TRBV27,TRBJ1-2,NA,CASSLLLGSGYTF,TGTGCCAGCAGTTTATTGTTGGGAAGTGGCTACACCTTC
TRBD1,TRBV28,TRBJ1-1,few,CASRPGQTEAFF,TGTGCCAGCAGGCCGGGACAGACCGAAGCTTTCTTT
NA,TRBV5-1,TRBJ2-3,NA,CASSLEAGNWRGTDTQYF,TGCGCCAGCAGCTTGGAGGCAGGGAATTGGCGGGGCACAGATACGCAGTATTTT
NA,TRBV7-6,TRBJ2-5,once,CASSLAAGSETQYF,TGTGCCAGCAGCTTAGCGGCAGGATCAGAGACCCAGTACTTC
NA,TRBV4-1,TRBJ1-2,few,CASSQSTVSYGYTF,TGCGCCAGCAGCCAATCGACAGTCAGCTATGGCTACACCTTC
NA,TRBV27,TRBJ2-3,NA,CASSFDSEDTQYF,TGTGCCAGCAGTTTTGATTCGGAGGATACGCAGTATTTT
TRBD2,TRBV6-5,TRBJ2-6,NA,CASSPGGSGANVLTF,TGTGCCAGCAGCCCCGGGGGGTCTGGGGCCAACGTCCTGACTTTC
TRBD2,TRBV4-1,TRBJ2-1,NA,CASSQEGLAGFNEQFF,TGCGCCAGCAGCCAAGAGGGACTAGCGGGGTTCAATGAGCAGTTCTTC
TRBD1,TRBV11-2,TRBJ1-2,NA,CASSLDGGTGVYGYTF,TGTGCCAGCAGCTTAGATGGGGGGACAGGGGTCTATGGCTACACCTTC
NA,TRBV6-6,TRBJ1-4,NA,CASSYAGHRYEKLFF,TGTGCCAGCAGTTATGCGGGACACCGGTATGAAAAACTGTTTTTT
NA,TRBV6-5,TRBJ1-2,NA,CASSYSANGGYTF,TGTGCCAGCAGTTACTCCGCCAACGGCGGCTACACCTTC
NA,TRBV12-2,TRBJ1-5,few,CASRETGFKGPQHF,TGTGCAAGTCGCGAGACAGGTTTTAAGGGGCCCCAGCATTTT
TRBD1,TRBV5-1,TRBJ2-7,NA,CASGVDRDYEQYF,TGCGCCAGCGGTGTGGACAGGGACTACGAGCAGTACTTC
NA,TRBV6-1,TRBJ2-7,NA,CARERQEPYEQYF,TGTGCCAGAGAAAGACAGGAGCCCTACGAGCAGTACTTC
TRBD2,TRBV2,TRBJ2-2,NA,CARGTSGTGELFF,TGTGCCAGGGGGACTAGCGGCACCGGGGAGCTGTTTTTT
NA,TRBV5-6,TRBJ1-2,NA,CASMRGVGYGYTF,TGTGCCAGCATGAGGGGCGTTGGCTATGGCTACACCTTC
NA,TRBV19,TRBJ2-6,NA,CASSAQGGSGANVLTF,TGTGCCAGTAGTGCCCAAGGGGGCTCTGGGGCCAACGTCCTGACTTTC
NA,TRBV7-9,TRBJ1-2,few,CASSSLRRPYGYTF,TGTGCCAGCAGCTCATTAAGACGGCCCTATGGCTACACCTTC
NA,TRBV27,TRBJ1-6,NA,CASSARGIQSPLHF,TGTGCCAGCAGTGCCCGAGGGATTCAATCACCCCTCCACTTT
NA,TRBV13,TRBJ1-1,large,CASAGTAEAFF,TGTGCCAGCGCCGGGACGGCTGAAGCTTTCTTT
TRBD1,TRBV19,TRBJ1-1,few,CASSIAGTGLTEAFF,TGTGCCAGTAGTATCGCCGGGACAGGGTTGACTGAAGCTTTCTTT
NA,TRBV4-1,TRBJ2-7,NA,CASSQGASFYEQYF,TGCGCCAGCAGCCAAGGGGCGTCCTTCTACGAGCAGTACTTC
TRBD2,TRBV7-8,TRBJ2-2,NA,CASSPRTSGGGTGELFF,TGTGCCAGCAGCCCCCGGACTAGCGGGGGGGGCACCGGGGAGCTGTTTTTT
NA,TRBV6-1,TRBJ1-3,NA,CASSDGATGNTIYF,TGTGCCAGCAGTGATGGGGCTACCGGAAACACCATATATTTT
NA,TRBV5-1,TRBJ1-3,NA,CASSPPRNTIYF,TGCGCCAGCAGCCCCCCAAGAAACACCATATATTTT
TRBD2,TRBV5-5,TRBJ2-3,NA,CASSLAGGVDTQYF,TGTGCCAGCAGCTTAGCGGGGGGCGTGGATACGCAGTATTTT
NA,TRBV29-1,TRBJ2-1,NA,CSAEGGLGGTYNEQFF,TGCAGCGCCGAGGGTGGACTAGGGGGAACCTACAATGAGCAGTTCTTC
TRBD2,TRBV5-4,TRBJ2-3,NA,CASSMTSGRTDTQYF,TGTGCCAGCAGTATGACTAGCGGACGCACAGATACGCAGTATTTT
TRBD1,TRBV14,TRBJ1-1,once,CASSQEGTESGTEAFF,TGTGCCAGCAGCCAAGAAGGGACAGAGAGTGGCACTGAAGCTTTCTTT
NA,TRBV19,TRBJ2-5,NA,CASSGGRAPRETQYF,TGTGCCAGTAGTGGGGGGCGGGCCCCTCGGGAGACCCAGTACTTC
TRBD1,TRBV4-1,TRBJ1-2,NA,CASSQEPGGPYGYTF,TGCGCCAGCAGCCAAGAACCAGGGGGCCCCTATGGCTACACCTTC
NA,TRBV11-2,TRBJ2-7,NA,CASSLDRVRYEQYF,TGTGCCAGCAGCCTCGACAGAGTACGGTACGAGCAGTACTTC
NA,TRBV6-1,TRBJ1-1,NA,CASSEGGLGGTEAFF,TGTGCCAGCAGTGAAGGAGGGTTGGGTGGCACTGAAGCTTTCTTT
NA,TRBV6-5,TRBJ1-1,NA,CAGPSTNQINTEAFF,TGTGCCGGCCCCAGCACTAACCAGATCAACACTGAAGCTTTCTTT
TRBD1,TRBV5-1,TRBJ1-6,NA,CASRFHDRGENSPLHF,TGCGCCAGCAGGTTCCACGACAGGGGGGAGAATTCACCCCTCCACTTT
NA,TRBV7-8,TRBJ2-7,hyperexpanded,CASSPAVEEQYF,TGTGCCAGCAGCCCGGCGGTGGAAGAGCAGTACTTC
NA,TRBV5-1,TRBJ2-6,once,CASSLAGIAGANVLTF,TGCGCCAGCAGCTTGGCGGGAATAGCTGGGGCCAACGTCCTGACTTTC
NA,TRBV27,TRBJ1-1,NA,CASSLGEGTEAFF,TGTGCCAGCAGCCTCGGTGAGGGCACTGAAGCTTTCTTT
NA,TRBV5-1,TRBJ2-1,NA,CASSLEGSYNEQFF,TGCGCCAGCAGCCTTGAGGGTTCCTACAATGAGCAGTTCTTC